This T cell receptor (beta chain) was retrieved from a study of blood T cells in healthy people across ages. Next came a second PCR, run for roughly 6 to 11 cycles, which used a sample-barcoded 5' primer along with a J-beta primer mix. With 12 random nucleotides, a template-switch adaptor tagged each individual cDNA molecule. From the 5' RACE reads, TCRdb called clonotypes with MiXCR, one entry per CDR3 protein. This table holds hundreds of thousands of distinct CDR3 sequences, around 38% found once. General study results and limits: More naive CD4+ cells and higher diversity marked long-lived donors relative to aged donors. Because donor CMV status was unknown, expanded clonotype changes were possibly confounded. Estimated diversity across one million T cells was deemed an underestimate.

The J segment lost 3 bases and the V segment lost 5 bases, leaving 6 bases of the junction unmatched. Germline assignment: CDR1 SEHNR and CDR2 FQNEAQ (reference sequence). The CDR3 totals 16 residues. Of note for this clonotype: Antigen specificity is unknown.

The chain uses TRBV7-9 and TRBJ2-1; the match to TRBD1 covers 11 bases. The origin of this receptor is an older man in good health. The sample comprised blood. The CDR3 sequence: CASSGRTGGDYNEQFF. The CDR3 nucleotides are TGTGCCAGCAGCGGCCGGACAGGGGGCGACTACAATGAGCAGTTCTTC.